The 4 T cell receptor beta chains given below trace back to one sample, sequenced in a study of blood T cell repertoires in COVID-19. Data came from immunoSEQ multiplex PCR; TCRdb stores just in-frame clones and leaves some out. Found here are some 50,000 clones, roughly four fifths of them singletons; the top ten hold 8.2%. Sequences were obtained from peripheral blood. All receptors derive from a woman at least 80 years old with acute or convalescent COVID-19.

V and J are TRBV2 and TRBJ2-3; D may be TRBD1 (6 bases). The germline CDR1 and CDR2 sequences are SNHLY and FYNNEI. The CDR3 consists of 15 residues. The ends were cut back, 1 base at V and 5 bases at J, with 13 bases in the middle. The CDR3 is CASSEGQDPLDTQYF. The CDR3 DNA sequence: TGTGCCAGCAGTGAAGGACAGGATCCCCTAGATACGCAGTATTTT.

CDR3 in DNA: TGTGCCTGGAGTCTATTAGAGACCCAGTACTTC. As protein: CAWSLLETQYF. The gene calls are TRBV30 and TRBJ2-5; D call uncertain. The CDR3 has 11 residues. V dropped 2 bases and J dropped 4 bases, with 5 bases sitting between them. In germline, CDR1 is GTSNPN, CDR2 SVGIG (reference sequence).

The chain recombines TRBV5-1 with TRBJ1-1; D is perhaps TRBD1 (5 bases). V was clipped by 5 bases and J by 1 base, with 9 bases between them. The germline V gene has CDR1 SGHRS and CDR2 YFSETQ. The CDR3 covers 13 residues. The chain's CDR3 is CASRRTGNTEAFF. CDR3 nucleotides: TGCGCCAGCAGGCGTACAGGGAACACTGAAGCTTTCTTT.

This chain uses TRBV5-5 with TRBJ2-3; 9 bases align to TRBD2. The trim removed 4 bases at V and 6 bases at J, leaving 12 bases unmatched. From germline, CDR1 is SGHKS and CDR2 YYEKEE (reference sequence). The CDR3 length is 16 residues. CDR3 amino acids: CASSPRSGGIMDTQYF. In nucleotides, the CDR3 is TGTGCCAGCAGCCCCAGGAGCGGGGGGATCATGGATACGCAGTATTTT.